Described below is a single T cell receptor beta chain sequence and its context. Its antigen is not identified. In the sorted-subset replicate PCRs, 150 to 200 ng DNA, around 30,000 T cell genomes, was used. Generated by immunoSEQ multiplex PCR, the TCRdb table keeps only in-frame clones and is missing some. The sample lists about a million clones; 70% to 85% were seen once. The CDR3 is made up of 14 amino acids. V dropped 4 bases and J dropped 8 bases, with 15 bases sitting between them. CDR1 MNHEY and CDR2 SVGAGI come from the germline V gene. The data were obtained in a study of shared clonotypes between healthy human individuals. Study outcomes and limitations: Rarefaction gave evidence that sorted-subset sequencing remained incomplete despite large depth.

The receptor's source is a man between 18 and 35 years old in good health. V and J are TRBV6-5 and TRBJ2-4, with D possibly TRBD2 on 7 matching bases. The sequencing sample was made of memory CD4+ T cells sorted from blood. Stated subset: CD45RA-negative fraction. Here the CDR3 DNA reads TGTGCCAGCAGTTCGGGGGCGGGGGCCCACATTCAGTACTTC. It specifies CASSSGAGAHIQYF.